This entry is about one T cell receptor beta chain. In its sample, this clone was seen a few times. The specificity of this receptor is unknown. No base-level quality is on record; no much larger clone is a single base apart. This sample was taken from a study of vaccination effects on CD4 cells after COVID-19 (dated by TCRdb to between 2021 and 2022). Describing the broader study: Two doses of either the BNT162b2 or the mRNA-1273 mRNA SARS-CoV-2 vaccine were administered to participants. In a couple of convalescent patients, pre-vaccine samples were collected 16 days and one week ahead of the first dose, 142 and 148 days after COVID-19 diagnosis. The study compared SARS-CoV-2 spike-specific CD4+ TCR repertoires before and after mRNA vaccination in COVID-19 convalescent patients and infection-naive vaccine recipients. A total of around eleven COVID-19 convalescent patients and a few SARS-CoV-2-naive healthy vaccine recipients were included in the full study. In the study, cultures from other donors were sequenced using the Oncomine TCR Beta short-read assay on an Illumina iSeq 100.

To identify antigen-specific CD4+ T cell clonotypes by their expansion, the ViraFEST assay first stimulated PBMC with viral peptide pools and then applied TCR sequencing. After 10 to 11 days of culture, CD4+ T cells were isolated with the EasySep CD4+ T cell isolation kit. PCR-confirmed SARS-CoV-2 infection had occurred in convalescent patients between March and December 2020, before the Alpha, Beta and Delta variants emerged in the United States. Each well held around 1.9 million PBMC cultured in IMDM containing roughly 5% human AB serum, 8 to 10 IU/ml IL-2 and gentamicin, along with about 10 ug/ml peptides. Half of the culture medium was replaced with fresh IL-2-containing medium on days 3 and 7. Each peptide stimulation condition was cultured in triplicate wells unless otherwise noted. Using Ficoll-Paque Plus gradient centrifugation, PBMC were separated from whole blood and then either used fresh or cryopreserved at -140C. Overlapping peptide pools spanned the spike proteins of SARS-CoV-2 and the common cold coronaviruses HCoV-NL63, HCoV-OC43 and HCoV-229E. The QIAamp micro DNA kit was used to extract genomic DNA from the cultured CD4+ T cells.

Including cysteine and phenylalanine, the CDR3 has 15 amino acids. CDR3 DNA only is kept here, 45 bases in frame from base 1. CDR1 and CDR2 were assigned from the germline V gene as SNHLY and FYNNEI. V and J are truncated by 6 bases and 0 bases respectively, leaving an intervening sequence of 12 bases. The library was generated by the immunoSEQ multiplex PCR assay. DNA from the CD4+ T cells that had been cultured and isolated underwent TCR beta CDR3 sequencing. The paper's data handling went like this. Non-productive TCR sequences were discarded, and reads were trimmed to the CDR3 region, with only CDR3s of 7 or more amino acids retained. The MANAFEST web app was used to pick out antigen-specific clonotypes by comparing their expansion in peptide wells with that in reference cultures. To count as positive, a clone had to show expansion at FDR<0.05 compared with the reference and with all other wells, an odds ratio above 5, and a frequency above 0.1% in two replicate wells. A clonotype was called cross-reactive if it was significantly expanded both in SARS-CoV-2 spike wells and in at least one common cold coronavirus spike condition. CDR3 similarity was assessed by Levenshtein distance with the stringdist R package, and unrooted trees were built with ape in R 3.6.1. TCRdb stores this immuneACCESS table with in-frame sequences only. Part of the clones is absent; in the studies checked, under half of the shortfall reflects unresolved V genes, and no reason is known for the rest. For V, J and clone size, that table is used; D and trimming come from the DNA. Here the sample has about 33,000 clones; over 60% occur a single time. The top ten clonotypes cover over 15% of the sample.

On the study overall, not on this receptor specifically: Marked clonal contraction was observed in both infection-induced and vaccine-induced clones at late post-vaccination timepoints, consistent with waning T cell responses. The study was limited by a small number of convalescent patients and lacked early post-infection timepoints. For convalescent patients, new clones induced by the vaccine made up most of the post-vaccine spike-reactive repertoire, and these new clones were largely distinct from the clones induced by infection.

The receptor's source is a human donor who had a prior SARS-CoV-2 infection. Source: CD4+ T cells from PBMCs cultured with HCoV-NL63 spike peptides, taken before COVID-19 vaccination. This sample's cell subset or site label indicates: HCoV-NL63 spike overlapping peptide pool stimulation. The chain uses TRBV2 and TRBJ1-3; a tentative D call is TRBD1 (5 bases match). The DNA is TGTGCCAGCAGGTGGGGGATAGTCTCTGGAAACACCATATATTTT. The encoded protein is CASRWGIVSGNTIYF.